This TCR beta chain was sequenced in a study of shared clonotypes between healthy human individuals. Study background: Sampling drew on donors who were a couple of women and three men aged 18 to 49. Each donor had three CD4 naive, three CD4 memory, two CD8 naive and one CD8 memory plate.

Researchers partitioned CD4+ cells into CD45RA+ naive and CD45RA-negative memory subsets. Assay execution proceeded at the deep level. Sequencing was performed with immunoSEQ multiplex PCR; in TCRdb, only in-frame clones are kept and a portion is missing. Here the sample spans about 2.5 million clones, less than 95% being singletons. The germline V gene has CDR1 SGHTA and CDR2 FQGTGA. V trimming: 4 bases; J trimming: 3 bases; junction bases outside the gene matches: 6. The CDR3 is made up of 15 amino acids. The chain combines TRBV7-3 with TRBJ2-1, with 7 bases that match TRBD2. The source of this sequence is a man younger than 35 in good health. Some clones in this sample may be carry-over from other donors' samples. Material: naive CD4+ T cells from PBMCs. The subset was: CD45RA+ positively selected. In DNA, the CDR3 is TGTGCCAGCAGCTCCCTCGGGACTAACTACAATGAGCAGTTCTTC. Translating gives CASSSLGTNYNEQFF.